The 23 T cell receptor beta chains presented below share a single source sample, sequenced in a study of shared clonotypes between healthy human individuals. Assay used: immunoSEQ multiplex PCR; TCRdb lists only in-frame clones, some missing. The sample lists around 1.1 million clones, about 72% occurring once. Sequencing was performed on memory CD4+ T cells from PBMCs. As to subset: CD45RA-negative fraction. These receptor sequences come from a man younger than 35 in good health. Some clones in this sample may be carry-over from other donors' samples.

V and J are TRBV15 and TRBJ2-2; no reliable D call. The CDR3 length is 15 residues. Germline-derived CDR1 and CDR2 are LNHNV and YYDKDF (reference sequence). Deletions cut 0 bases from V and 6 bases from J, with 11 bases between. In nucleotides, the CDR3 is TGTGCCACCAGCAGAGAGAAAGGTGGTGCCGGGGAGCTGTTTTTT. Translation gives CATSREKGGAGELFF.

The chain recombines TRBV30 with TRBJ2-2; perhaps TRBD1 as D (5 bases). V was shortened by 2 bases and J by 7 bases, with 14 bases between the two germline ends. The CDR3 has 14 amino acids. The germline gives CDR1 GTSNPN, CDR2 SVGIG (reference sequence). Written as DNA, the CDR3 is TGTGCCTGGAGTACCTTAGCAGGGCACGGGGAGCTGTTTTTT. It translates to CAWSTLAGHGELFF.

V is TRBV11-2 and J is TRBJ2-3; 7 positions match TRBD1. Germline V gene sequence: CDR1 SGHAT, CDR2 FQNNGV. Trimming removed 0 bases from V and 4 bases from J; junction bases left unmatched: 4. This CDR3 has 15 amino acids. Written as DNA, the CDR3 is TGTGCCAGCAGCTTAGACCAGACAGGGCCAGATACGCAGTATTTT. Protein product: CASSLDQTGPDTQYF.

A note on this clone: The identical CDR3 is also encoded by other nucleotide sequences in the sample. The chain couples TRBV18 to TRBJ2-7, with D possibly TRBD2 on 5 matching bases. This CDR3 comprises 13 residues. V shed 1 base and J shed 7 bases, with 11 bases lying between them. In germline, CDR1 is KGHSH, CDR2 LQKENI. CDR3: CASSPRGEGEQYF. The CDR3 DNA sequence: TGTGCCAGCTCACCACGGGGAGAGGGAGAGCAGTACTTC.

The rearrangement uses TRBV28 and TRBJ1-2; 11 bases are shared with TRBD1. The CDR3 has 16 amino acids. CDR1 is MDHEN, CDR2 SYDVKM, per germline. The ends lost 1 base at V and 2 bases at J; junction bases unmatched: 3. CDR3 nucleotides: TGTGCCAGCAGTTTATACGGACAGGGGGCGAACTATGGCTACACCTTC. This encodes CASSLYGQGANYGYTF.

The chain joins TRBV5-1 to TRBJ2-2; unclear D gene. Per the germline V gene, CDR1 is SGHRS and CDR2 is YFSETQ. Trimming left V 0 bases short and J 6 bases short, with 12 bases between. The CDR3 contains 15 residues. The CDR3 nucleotides read TGCGCCAGCAGCTTGGAGAACCCGGGTTCCGGGGAGCTGTTTTTT. Residues: CASSLENPGSGELFF.

This clone has more than one count but fewer than ten. The chain couples TRBV28 to TRBJ1-1; no clear D. Germline V CDR1 and CDR2: MDHEN, SYDVKM. This CDR3 spans 13 amino acids. Trimming stripped 5 bases from V and 7 bases from J, with 14 bases between. The CDR3 here is CASSLRTQSEAFF. In nucleotides, the CDR3 is TGTGCCAGCAGTCTTAGGACTCAGAGTGAAGCTTTCTTT.

The chain carries TRBV7-8 and TRBJ2-1; 9 bases align to TRBD2. J lost 8 bases, V lost 6 bases, and 8 bases had no gene match. The germline V gene encodes CDR1 SGHVS and CDR2 FQNEAQ. The CDR3 covers 14 residues. CDR3 in DNA: TGTGCCAGCAGTCCTAGCGGGATCGGAGATGAGCAGTTCTTC. It encodes CASSPSGIGDEQFF.

Worth noting for this clone: This likely traces to a read error, being one base from a far larger clone. Other DNA sequences in this specimen translate into the identical CDR3. This chain links TRBV28 with TRBJ2-3, with 13 nucleotides matching TRBD2. The CDR3 length is 15 residues. CDR1 and CDR2 from the germline V gene are MDHEN and SYDVKM. J was trimmed by 4 bases and V by 6 bases; bases with no gene match: 4. CDR3 region: CASSPGLAGADTQYF. The CDR3 nucleotides are TGTGCCAGCAGCCCCGGACTAGCGGGAGCAGATACGCAGTATTTT. Full variable domain (remainder filled in from reference TRBV28 and TRBJ2-3): DVKVTQSSRYLVKRTGEKVFLECVQDMDHENMFWYRQDPGLGLRLIYFSYDVKMKEKGDIPEGYSVSREKKERFSLILESASTNQTSMYLCASSPGLAGADTQYFGPGTRLTVL.

This clone was observed a handful of times. The chain couples TRBV29-1 to TRBJ2-5; TRBD2 matches 7 bases. CDR1 and CDR2 (germline): SQVTM, ANQGSEA. CDR3 length equals 14 residues. V dropped 6 bases and J dropped 2; count of bases not matched to a gene: 9. The CDR3 here is CSVAWGGWQETQYF. CDR3 DNA sequence: TGCAGCGTGGCCTGGGGGGGTTGGCAAGAGACCCAGTACTTC.

The rearrangement uses TRBV5-1 and TRBJ2-5; 7 bases match TRBD1. The CDR3 is made up of 18 amino acids. Looked up from germline, CDR1 is SGHRS and CDR2 is YFSETQ. The ends lost 3 bases at V and 2 bases at J; junction bases unmatched: 16. The CDR3 protein is CASSYQTNTGTVQETQYF. CDR3 nucleotides: TGCGCCAGCAGCTACCAAACCAACACCGGGACAGTACAAGAGACCCAGTACTTC.

V is TRBV4-1 and J is TRBJ2-5; the D gene could be TRBD1 or TRBD2 (5 bases each). The V gene's germline CDR1 is MGHRA and CDR2 YSYEKL. V lost 0 bases and J 0 bases, leaving 14 bases between the germline ends. The CDR3 spans 17 residues. CDR3 protein: CASSQDRPGLYQETQYF. DNA of the CDR3: TGCGCCAGCAGCCAAGATAGGCCGGGGCTATACCAAGAGACCCAGTACTTC.

This chain uses TRBV11-3 with TRBJ2-2; tentatively, D is TRBD2 (5 bases). This CDR3 comprises 16 residues. Germline CDR1 SGHNT, CDR2 YENEEA. V was shortened by 5 bases and J by 0 bases, with 13 bases between the two germline ends. CDR3 sequence (DNA): TGTGCCAGCAGCCGATACGCCGGGGCGAACACCGGGGAGCTGTTTTTT. Translating it yields CASSRYAGANTGELFF.

The chain has TRBV7-5 and TRBJ2-5; TRBD2, the table's D call, was not compared with the DNA. TRBV7-5 is a pseudogene segment. The CDR3 consists of 15 residues. CDR3 in amino acids: CVRSGTSGPQETQYF. In DNA, the CDR3 is TGTGTCAGAAGCGGGACTAGCGGGCCTCAAGAGACCCAGTACTTC.

This sequence joins TRBV5-6 and TRBJ1-2; the match to TRBD1 covers 8 bases. This CDR3 spans 13 amino acids. Unmatched junction bases numbered 1, after V lost 2 bases and J lost 4 bases. Germline V gene lookup returns CDR1 SGHDT and CDR2 YYEEEE. The CDR3 spells CASSFGTGYGYTF. The CDR3 region has the DNA TGTGCCAGCAGCTTTGGGACAGGCTATGGCTACACCTTC.

The CDR3 loop is CASSLRTSPLAEQFF. In nucleotides, the CDR3 is TGTGCCAGCAGCTTGCGGACTTCACCCTTGGCAGAGCAGTTCTTC. The chain is built from TRBV7-2 and TRBJ2-1; tentatively, D is TRBD2 (5 bases). CDR3 length equals 15 residues. Trimming took off 3 bases at V and 10 bases at J, with 19 bases between the two ends. Germline V gives CDR1 SGHTA, CDR2 FQGNSA.

This chain uses TRBV27 with TRBJ2-7, with 7 positions matching TRBD1. Trimming removed 5 bases from V and 4 bases from J; junction bases left unmatched: 11. The CDR3 length is 15 residues. The germline V gene encodes CDR1 MNHEY and CDR2 SMNVEV (reference sequence). CDR3 bases: TGTGCCAGCAGTCGCCGCCGGGACAGCCTTTACGAGCAGTACTTC. This sequence encodes CASSRRRDSLYEQYF.

The sample holds many counts of this clone. The chain combines TRBV18 with TRBJ2-3; possibly TRBD2 for D (6 bases). The CDR3 spans 14 residues. CDR1 and CDR2 from the germline V gene are KGHSH and LQKENI. Trimming removed 6 bases from V and 4 bases from J, with 14 bases in between. CDR3 bases: TGTGCCAGCTCCCAGCCGGGGGTCCCAGATACGCAGTATTTT. Its protein product is CASSQPGVPDTQYF.

This clone was seen repeatedly, ten times or more. This chain uses TRBV5-1 with TRBJ2-7; 11 bases fit TRBD2. Looked up from germline, CDR1 is SGHRS and CDR2 is YFSETQ. After removal of 0 bases from V and 6 bases from J, the junction contained 5 bases not matched to a gene. This CDR3 contains 15 residues. CDR3 sequence: CASSLELAGAVEQYF. The CDR3 bases are TGCGCCAGCAGCTTGGAACTAGCGGGAGCGGTCGAGCAGTACTTC.

The chain carries TRBV29-1 and TRBJ1-1; D may be TRBD1 (5 bases). Trimming cost V 4 bases and J 7 bases, with 13 bases left between them. Germline CDR1 is SQVTM and CDR2 is ANQGSEA. The CDR3 length is 12 residues. CDR3 region: CSVVGGGLEAFF. The CDR3, as DNA: TGCAGCGTTGTCGGCGGGGGACTTGAAGCTTTCTTT. Based on the CDR3 plus reference TRBV29-1 and TRBJ1-1, the full variable domain is SAVISQKPSRDICQRGTSLTIQCQVDSQVTMMFWYRQQPGQSLTLIATANQGSEATYESGFVIDKFPISRPNLTFSTLTVSNMSPEDSSIYLCSVVGGGLEAFFGQGTRLTVV.

This rearrangement joins TRBV5-6 to TRBJ2-3, with D tentatively TRBD2 (7 bases). Between the trimmed V and J ends, which lost 1 base and 3 bases, there was a span of 18 bases. CDR3 length: 17 residues. Germline values: CDR1 SGHDT, CDR2 YYEEEE. This CDR3 reads CASSLYRRRGPTDTQYF. The CDR3 DNA sequence: TGTGCCAGCAGCTTGTATCGTCGGCGGGGGCCGACAGATACGCAGTATTTT.

This clone was counted ten times or more. Other DNA sequences of this sample code for an identical CDR3. The rearrangement links TRBV6-5 to TRBJ2-7, with D tentatively TRBD1 (6 bases). Germline CDR1 MNHEY, CDR2 SVGAGI. V was trimmed by 6 bases and J by 4 bases, leaving 10 bases between them. The CDR3 length is 12 residues. The CDR3 nucleotides are TGTGCCAGCAGGAGGACAGATTACGAGCAGTACTTC. This sequence encodes CASRRTDYEQYF.

As to this clone: The same CDR3 arises from other DNA sequences in this sample as well. The chain combines TRBV28 with TRBJ1-4, with 7 nucleotides matching TRBD1. V lost 1 base, J lost 8 bases, and 7 bases stayed unmatched. Germline V lookup: CDR1 MDHEN, CDR2 SYDVKM. The CDR3 runs to 15 residues. The CDR3 DNA follows: TGTGCCAGCAGTTTATTCGGCAGGGGGAACGAAAAACTGTTTTTT. Translating it yields CASSLFGRGNEKLFF.